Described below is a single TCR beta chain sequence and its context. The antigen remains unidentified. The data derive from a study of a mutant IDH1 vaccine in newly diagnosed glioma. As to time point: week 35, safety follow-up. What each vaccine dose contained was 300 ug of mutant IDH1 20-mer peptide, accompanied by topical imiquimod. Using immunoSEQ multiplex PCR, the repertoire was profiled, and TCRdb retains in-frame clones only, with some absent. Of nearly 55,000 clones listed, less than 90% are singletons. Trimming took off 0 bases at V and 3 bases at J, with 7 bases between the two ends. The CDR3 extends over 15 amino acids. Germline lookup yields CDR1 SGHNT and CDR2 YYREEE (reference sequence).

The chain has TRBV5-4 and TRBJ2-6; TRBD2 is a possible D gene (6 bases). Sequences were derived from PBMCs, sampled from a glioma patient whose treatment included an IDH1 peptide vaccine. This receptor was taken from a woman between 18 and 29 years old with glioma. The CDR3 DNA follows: TGTGCCAGCAGCTTGGGAGCGGGTGGGGCCAACGTCCTGACTTTC. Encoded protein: CASSLGAGGANVLTF. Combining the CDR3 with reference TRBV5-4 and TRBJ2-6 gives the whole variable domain ETGVTQSPTHLIKTRGQQVTLRCSSQSGHNTVSWYQQALGQGPQFIFQYYREEENGRGNFPPRFSGLQFPNYSSELNVNALELDDSALYLCASSLGAGGANVLTFGAGSRLTVL.